The entry below gives a single T cell receptor (beta chain) sequence along with its context. What it recognizes is unknown. Sequence at one end of the junction differs from germline and may be a read error. The data were obtained in a study of graft-versus-host responses after intestinal transplantation. Study conclusions and caveats: Analysis identified GvH clones in recipient marrow, with some appearing first in ileum or blood. When patients had graft-donor T cell macrochimerism, their allografts held high graft-versus-host to host-versus-graft clonal ratios.

The assay was immunoSEQ multiplex PCR, and TCRdb's table has in-frame clones only and misses some. The sample contains approximately 110,000 clones, approximately 90% of which appear only once. The CDR3 is 12 residues long. The germline V gene encodes CDR1 SNHLY and CDR2 FYNNEI. The V gene is TRBV2, the J gene TRBJ2-1; D unresolved. This specimen was unstimulated CD4+ T cells sorted from spleen or lymph node cells, taken before transplant. The TCR sequence derives from a human donor who was the organ donor for an intestinal transplant. The CDR3 is CVSSRGGEWEFF. For the CDR3, the DNA is TGTGTCAGCAGCCGCGGTGGGGAATGGGAGTTCTTC.